This entry lists 15 T cell receptor beta chains sequenced from one sample in a study of cytomegalovirus exposure and HLA in healthy donors. PCR involved 60 Vbeta and 13 Jbeta primers. Libraries were prepared by immunoSEQ multiplex PCR; TCRdb keeps only in-frame clonotypes and omits some of them. Among about 180,000 clones listed, around 82% were seen once. Sequencing was carried out using PBMCs. The receptors derive from a woman aged 25 to 39 in good health and CMV-seropositive.

There are a few counts of this clone. The rearrangement uses TRBV7-9 and TRBJ2-2; 10 bases match TRBD2. V gave up 0 bases and J gave up 2 bases; unmatched junction bases: 3. This CDR3 has 17 amino acids. The germline V gene has CDR1 SEHNR and CDR2 FQNEAQ (reference sequence). Here the CDR3 DNA reads TGTGCCAGCAGCTTAGCTAGCGGGGGGCCCAACACCGGGGAGCTGTTTTTT. Amino acids: CASSLASGGPNTGELFF.

The rearrangement uses TRBV7-9 and TRBJ2-5; 14 bases are a match to TRBD2. J gave up 2 bases and V 5 bases, and 7 bases lay outside the gene matches. CDR1 and CDR2 from the germline V gene are SEHNR and FQNEAQ (reference sequence). The CDR3 loop spans 17 amino acids. In nucleotides, the CDR3 is TGTGCCAGCAGCCGACTAGCGGGGGGGACTTCACAAGAGACCCAGTACTTC. Protein: CASSRLAGGTSQETQYF.

The chain links TRBV5-1 to TRBJ1-2; TRBD1 matches 7 bases. The CDR3 consists of 15 residues. Germline V CDR1 and CDR2: SGHRS, YFSETQ. Trimming took 3 bases from V and 4 from J; bases not matched to a gene: 9. CDR3 sequence (DNA): TGCGCCAGCAGCTCCTCGACAGGGACTGGCTATGGCTACACCTTC. Translation: CASSSSTGTGYGYTF.

The CDR3 DNA reads as TGCGCCAGCAGCTTGGGACTAGCGGGGGATAGCACAGATACGCAGTATTTT. It translates to CASSLGLAGDSTDTQYF. The rearrangement uses TRBV5-1 and TRBJ2-3; 12 bases align to TRBD2. J was trimmed by 0 bases and V by 0 bases; bases with no gene match: 2. CDR3 length equals 17 residues. The germline gives CDR1 SGHRS, CDR2 YFSETQ.

This clone was seen a few times. This chain links TRBV7-8 with TRBJ2-7; 8 bases match TRBD1. The CDR3 consists of 16 residues. V lost 5 bases, J lost 1 base, and 10 bases stayed unmatched. Germline values: CDR1 SGHVS, CDR2 FQNEAQ. This chain's CDR3 is CASSARQGWNSYEQYF. Here the CDR3 DNA reads TGTGCCAGCAGCGCCCGACAGGGGTGGAATTCCTACGAGCAGTACTTC.

This chain's CDR3 is CASSQDVGSGGAYEQYF. The CDR3 DNA is TGTGCCAGCAGCCAAGATGTAGGTAGCGGGGGGGCCTACGAGCAGTACTTC. The rearrangement uses TRBV4-2 and TRBJ2-5; 11 bases line up with TRBD2. The end of the DNA aligns better with TRBJ2-7, so the J call may be wrong. The germline V gene encodes CDR1 LGHNA and CDR2 YNFKEQ. This CDR3 has 17 residues.

About this clone: The same CDR3 can be traced to other DNA sequences in this sample. The gene calls are TRBV28 and TRBJ1-2; a weak D match, TRBD1 (5 bases). Looked up from germline, CDR1 is MDHEN and CDR2 is SYDVKM. This CDR3 region has 12 residues. The V end lost 3 bases, the J end lost 4 bases, and 6 bases lay between the germline ends. The CDR3 loop reads CASSFQGYGYTF. The CDR3, as DNA: TGTGCCAGCAGTTTTCAGGGCTATGGCTACACCTTC.

The chain employs TRBV6-5 and TRBJ1-2, with no clear D. The germline V and J ends were trimmed by 6 bases and 5 bases, with 19 bases remaining between them. Per the germline V gene, CDR1 is MNHEY and CDR2 is SVGAGI. The CDR3 is made up of 15 amino acids. The CDR3 is CASRAPGARLYGYTF. CDR3 bases: TGTGCCAGCAGAGCCCCTGGCGCGAGGCTTTATGGCTACACCTTC.

The chain employs TRBV11-2 and TRBJ1-3; possibly TRBD1 for D (5 bases). V was clipped by 5 bases and J by 4 bases, with 15 bases between them. The CDR3 is 15 amino acids. Germline V gene data show CDR1 as SGHAT and CDR2 as FQNNGV. The CDR3 DNA is TGTGCCAGCAGCGCGGGACCCAAGGCGGGAAACACCATATATTTT. Amino acids: CASSAGPKAGNTIYF.

The chain links TRBV27 to TRBJ2-7; weak D call: TRBD2 (6 bases). The CDR3 loop spans 13 amino acids. Per the germline V gene, CDR1 is MNHEY and CDR2 is SMNVEV (reference sequence). V was trimmed by 0 bases and J by 6 bases, leaving 9 bases between them. The CDR3: CASSLSEGSEQYF. DNA of the CDR3: TGTGCCAGCAGTTTATCGGAGGGGAGCGAGCAGTACTTC.

This chain links TRBV27 with TRBJ2-1; 7 bases are a match to TRBD1. The CDR3 totals 15 residues. From germline, CDR1 is MNHEY and CDR2 SMNVEV (reference sequence). V shed 6 bases and J 0 bases; nucleotides not matched to a gene: 5. The CDR3 loop is CASRSDRNSYNEQFF. In DNA, the CDR3 is TGTGCCAGCAGATCGGACAGGAACTCCTACAATGAGCAGTTCTTC.

The chain couples TRBV7-2 to TRBJ2-1; the D gene is possibly TRBD2 (6 bases). Trimming shortened V by 5 bases and J by 0 bases, and 11 bases separated the two germline ends. Germline values: CDR1 SGHTA, CDR2 FQGNSA. The CDR3 spans 15 residues. In DNA, the CDR3 is TGTGCCAGCAGCCCACACGGGGGCTCCTACAATGAGCAGTTCTTC. Translated, it gives CASSPHGGSYNEQFF.

Only a few counts were recorded for this clone. This chain joins TRBV6-5 and TRBJ2-7; 12 nucleotides match TRBD1. V trimming: 0 bases; J trimming: 5 bases; junction bases outside the gene matches: 5. CDR3 length equals 16 residues. The germline gives CDR1 MNHEY, CDR2 SVGAGI. CDR3: CASSYSRGTGGDEQYF. The CDR3 nucleotides read TGTGCCAGCAGTTACTCGAGGGGGACAGGGGGCGACGAGCAGTACTTC.

The chain combines TRBV11-2 with TRBJ2-2; 10 positions agree with TRBD1. The CDR3 totals 19 residues. CDR1 and CDR2 from the germline V gene are SGHAT and FQNNGV. With 5 bases clipped from V and 1 base from J, the junction kept 13 bases outside the gene matches. The CDR3 coding sequence is TGTGCCAGCAGCCGACGGGACAGGGGACAAACTAGGAACACCGGGGAGCTGTTTTTT. Its protein is CASSRRDRGQTRNTGELFF.

CDR3 DNA sequence: TGCGCCAGCAGCTTGGGGACAGGAGGATTCGACGAGCAGTACTTC. Residues: CASSLGTGGFDEQYF. V usage is TRBV5-1 and J usage is TRBJ2-7; 7 bases agree with TRBD1. From germline, CDR1 is SGHRS and CDR2 YFSETQ. This CDR3 comprises 15 residues. Trimming cost V 0 bases and J 5 bases; bases outside gene matches: 8.